These 17 T cell receptor beta chains were sequenced from one sample in a study of blood T cell repertoires in COVID-19. Using immunoSEQ multiplex PCR, the repertoire was profiled, and TCRdb retains in-frame clones only, with some absent. This table holds about 110,000 clones, around 81% found once. The specimen sequenced was peripheral blood. The source is a woman aged 70 to 79 with acute or convalescent COVID-19.

V usage is TRBV28 and J usage is TRBJ1-2; 9 bases are shared with TRBD1. CDR1 is MDHEN, CDR2 SYDVKM, per germline. The CDR3 sequence is 14 residues long. The V and J ends lost 3 bases and 6 bases, in that order; junction bases with no gene match: 5. In DNA form, the CDR3 reads TGTGCCAGCAGTTTCTACAGGGGGCAGGATGGCTACACCTTC. It encodes CASSFYRGQDGYTF.

This clone was picked up a small number of times. This chain links TRBV4-3 with TRBJ2-3; the D is unclear. Trimming removed 0 bases from V and 0 bases from J, with 7 bases in between. CDR3 length: 15 amino acids. Germline V CDR1 and CDR2: LGHNA, YSLEER. The CDR3 region is CASSQDWPSTDTQYF. In DNA form, the CDR3 reads TGCGCCAGCAGCCAAGATTGGCCTAGCACAGATACGCAGTATTTT.

The chain joins TRBV28 to TRBJ1-2; 7 nucleotides line up with TRBD1. CDR3 size: 13 residues. CDR1 is MDHEN and CDR2 is SYDVKM in the germline V gene. V lost 10 bases to trimming and J lost 4 bases; unmatched junction nucleotides: 9. The CDR3 DNA reads TGTGCCACCTCGGGACAGCCCCTCTATGGCTACACCTTC. Translating it yields CATSGQPLYGYTF.

V usage is TRBV6-5 and J usage is TRBJ2-7, with D perhaps matching TRBD1 (6 bases). The germline V gene encodes CDR1 MNHEY and CDR2 SVGAGI. V was shortened by 6 bases and J by 7 bases, with 10 bases between the two germline ends. The CDR3 runs 11 residues. CDR3 in amino acids: CASRKTGEQYF. The CDR3 DNA sequence: TGTGCCAGCAGGAAAACAGGGGAGCAGTACTTC.

This chain joins TRBV28 and TRBJ2-1, with 11 nucleotides matching TRBD2. The trim removed 5 bases at V and 5 bases at J, leaving 5 bases unmatched. This CDR3 region has 15 residues. Germline V lookup: CDR1 MDHEN, CDR2 SYDVKM. The CDR3: CASSIGTSGNNEQFF. DNA for the CDR3: TGTGCCAGCAGTATCGGGACTAGCGGCAACAATGAGCAGTTCTTC. Full variable domain (outside the CDR3, taken from reference TRBV28 and TRBJ2-1): DVKVTQSSRYLVKRTGEKVFLECVQDMDHENMFWYRQDPGLGLRLIYFSYDVKMKEKGDIPEGYSVSREKKERFSLILESASTNQTSMYLCASSIGTSGNNEQFFGPGTRLTVL.

The gene calls are TRBV4-3 and TRBJ1-4, with 11 bases aligning to TRBD1. V was clipped by 0 bases and J by 8 bases; unmatched bases: 2. The length of the CDR3 is 15 residues. Germline V gives CDR1 LGHNA, CDR2 YSLEER. CDR3 amino acids: CASSQDWTGGEKLFF. The CDR3 DNA is TGCGCCAGCAGCCAAGACTGGACAGGGGGCGAAAAACTGTTTTTT.

This clone turned up a few times. The genes are TRBV10-3 and TRBJ1-1; D not certain. Looked up from germline, CDR1 is ENHRY and CDR2 is SYGVKD. Trimming cost V 3 bases and J 1 base, with 3 bases left between them. The CDR3 runs 12 residues. The CDR3 DNA reads TGTGCCATCAGTGACAGGAACACTGAAGCTTTCTTT. Protein sequence: CAISDRNTEAFF.

This clone appeared once. J is TRBJ1-5 and V is TRBV6-1, with D possibly matching TRBD1 (6 bases). V lost 4 bases to trimming and J lost 4 bases, with 17 bases between them. The CDR3 is 16 amino acids. Germline V gene sequence: CDR1 MNHNS, CDR2 SASEGT. The CDR3: CASSGLGGRRNQPQHF. In nucleotides, the CDR3 is TGTGCCAGCAGTGGACTTGGGGGCCGGAGGAATCAGCCCCAGCATTTT.

The chain uses TRBV7-9 and TRBJ1-5, with D perhaps TRBD1 (6 bases). The length of the CDR3 is 13 residues. The V and J ends lost 0 bases and 7 bases respectively, with 7 bases between them. Germline V gene sequence: CDR1 SEHNR, CDR2 FQNEAQ (reference sequence). CDR3 DNA: TGTGCCAGCAGCTTAGCGACAGGCCAGCCCCAGCATTTT. This translates into CASSLATGQPQHF.

The chain recombines TRBV6-5 with TRBJ1-1; D ambiguous. V lost 0 bases and J 7 bases, leaving 12 bases between the germline ends. CDR1 is MNHEY, CDR2 SVGAGI, per germline. This CDR3 contains 14 residues. The CDR3: CASSYSNLDFEAFF. In DNA form, the CDR3 reads TGTGCCAGCAGTTACTCGAACCTGGACTTTGAAGCTTTCTTT.

In its sample, this clone was seen once. The rearrangement uses TRBV4-3 and TRBJ2-7; D is possibly TRBD1 (5 bases). The V gene lost 2 bases and the J gene lost 3 bases, with 8 bases spanning the gap. From germline, CDR1 is LGHNA and CDR2 YSLEER. This CDR3 contains 13 residues. The CDR3 loop is CASSQTQGYEQYF. The CDR3, as DNA: TGCGCCAGCAGCCAAACGCAGGGCTACGAGCAGTACTTC.

The V and J genes are TRBV28 and TRBJ2-5; a possible D gene is TRBD2 (5 bases). The V gene's germline CDR1 is MDHEN and CDR2 SYDVKM. V shed 5 bases and J shed 5 bases, with 18 bases lying between them. The CDR3 has 15 amino acids. For the CDR3, the DNA is TGTGCCAGCAGTCCCGTTCCGGGGAGAGGGGAGACCCAGTACTTC. Amino acids: CASSPVPGRGETQYF.

This CDR3 is CASSLAFGKAGYGYTF. CDR3 sequence (DNA): TGTGCCAGCAGTTTAGCGTTCGGCAAGGCGGGGTATGGCTACACCTTC. The chain couples TRBV28 to TRBJ1-2; D unresolved. This CDR3 has 16 residues. Germline CDR1 MDHEN, CDR2 SYDVKM. V was cut by 2 bases and J by 5 bases, with 18 bases left in between.

The CDR3 region has the DNA TGTGCCACCAGCATCTCCCTAGCGGGGGGTCACACAGATACGCAGTATTTT. Protein product: CATSISLAGGHTDTQYF. The chain combines TRBV15 with TRBJ2-3, with 11 bases matching TRBD2. Germline CDR1 LNHNV, CDR2 YYDKDF (reference sequence). The CDR3 runs to 17 residues. Trimming removed 4 bases from V and 2 bases from J; junction bases left unmatched: 8.

The CDR3 DNA sequence: TGTGCCTGGAGTTCCCAGGGGGTGAACTATGGCTACACCTTC. It encodes CAWSSQGVNYGYTF. The gene calls are TRBV30 and TRBJ1-2; 7 bases map to TRBD1. This CDR3 comprises 14 residues. Germline values: CDR1 GTSNPN, CDR2 SVGIG (reference sequence). The trim removed 2 bases at V and 2 bases at J, leaving 5 bases unmatched.

This clone appeared a few times. This chain's CDR3 is CAWSGQGYEQYF. The CDR3, as DNA: TGTGCCTGGAGTGGGCAGGGCTACGAGCAGTACTTC. The rearrangement joins TRBV30 to TRBJ2-7; D might be TRBD1 (5 bases). This CDR3 is built from 12 residues. Germline CDR1 GTSNPN, CDR2 SVGIG (reference sequence). V was shortened by 1 base and J by 3 bases, with 7 bases between the two germline ends.

This rearrangement joins TRBV5-4 to TRBJ1-6; possible D gene TRBD1, 5 bases. The CDR3 totals 15 residues. Germline V gene data show CDR1 as SGHNT and CDR2 as YYREEE (reference sequence). Trimming stripped 1 base from V and 4 bases from J, with 9 bases between. Written as DNA, the CDR3 is TGTGCCAGCAGCTTGCCAACAGGTTATAATTCACCCCTCCACTTT. It specifies CASSLPTGYNSPLHF.